What follows are 24 T cell receptor beta chains derived from one specimen sequenced in a study of cytomegalovirus exposure and HLA in healthy donors. The PCR employed 60 Vbeta primers together with 13 Jbeta primers. TCRdb keeps only in-frame clones here, not all; method: immunoSEQ multiplex PCR. The sample lists 150,000 to 200,000 clones; roughly 76% were seen once. Specimen: PBMCs. These receptor sequences come from a woman under 30 in good health and CMV-seropositive.

This clone was picked up one time. The chain employs TRBV5-1 and TRBJ2-7, with a tentative D call TRBD1 (7 bases). V was pared by 4 bases and J by 0 bases, with 14 bases between. The CDR3 length is 15 residues. The germline CDR1 and CDR2 sequences are SGHRS and YFSETQ. CDR3 loop: CASSGGGPSSYEQYF. The CDR3 DNA reads TGCGCCAGCAGCGGAGGGGGCCCAAGCTCCTACGAGCAGTACTTC.

The rearrangement uses TRBV29-1 and TRBJ2-1; 15 bases agree with TRBD2. Germline CDR1 is SQVTM and CDR2 is ANQGSEA. Germline trimming cut 3 bases from V and 0 bases from J; bases unmatched to any gene: 6. This CDR3 has 18 amino acids. This CDR3 is CSVEGLAGGPLSYNEQFF. The CDR3 DNA sequence: TGCAGCGTTGAGGGACTAGCGGGGGGACCCCTCTCCTACAATGAGCAGTTCTTC.

The count of this clone is one. The gene calls are TRBV6-5 and TRBJ1-2; D is unclear. V was cut by 5 bases and J by 0 bases, with 10 bases left in between. In germline, CDR1 is MNHEY, CDR2 SVGAGI. There are 14 residues in the CDR3. The CDR3 region is CASSPSAANYGYTF. CDR3 nucleotides: TGTGCCAGCAGTCCTAGCGCAGCTAACTATGGCTACACCTTC.

This clone was observed a few times. J is TRBJ2-2 and V is TRBV30; D might be TRBD1 (5 bases). From germline, CDR1 is GTSNPN and CDR2 SVGIG (reference sequence). The CDR3 contains 11 residues. V was pared by 2 bases and J by 8 bases, with 6 bases between. CDR3 coding DNA: TGTGCCTGGAGTAGACAGGGGGAGCTGTTTTTT. Translating it yields CAWSRQGELFF.

The CDR3 DNA is TGTGCCAGCTCACCGTCCTTCGCGACAGGGGCGGGTTATGGCTACACCTTC. Translating gives CASSPSFATGAGYGYTF. This chain uses TRBV18 with TRBJ1-2; 8 nucleotides agree with TRBD1. Germline V CDR1 and CDR2: KGHSH, LQKENI. The V and J ends lost 3 bases and 5 bases, in that order; junction bases with no gene match: 14. The CDR3 is 17 amino acids.

The rearrangement uses TRBV27 and TRBJ1-1, with 7 bases fitting TRBD1. V lost 3 bases, J lost 5 bases, and 3 bases stayed unmatched. The CDR3 consists of 13 residues. Germline CDR1 and CDR2: MNHEY and SMNVEV (reference sequence). The CDR3 DNA follows: TGTGCCAGCAGTTTGGGACAGCCTACTGAAGCTTTCTTT. Translation: CASSLGQPTEAFF.

This chain links TRBV30 with TRBJ1-6, with a weak D call TRBD1 (5 bases). Germline loops: CDR1 GTSNPN, CDR2 SVGIG (reference sequence). The CDR3 runs to 13 residues. V gave up 2 bases and J gave up 9 bases, with 11 bases separating them. The chain's CDR3 is CAWSPTQGSPLHF. The CDR3 DNA sequence: TGTGCCTGGAGTCCCACTCAGGGTTCACCCCTCCACTTT.

V gene TRBV7-2 combines with J gene TRBJ2-7; 7 bases map to TRBD1. With V trimmed by 5 bases and J by 3 bases, 16 bases remained unmatched. The CDR3 has 17 amino acids. In germline, CDR1 is SGHTA, CDR2 FQGNSA. In DNA form, the CDR3 reads TGTGCCAGCAGCACCCAACTAAAAGTGGACAGGTTCTACGAGCAGTACTTC. It encodes CASSTQLKVDRFYEQYF.

The chain employs TRBV29-1 and TRBJ1-6; weak D call: TRBD1 (5 bases). Trimming shortened V by 1 base and J by 9 bases, and 10 bases separated the two germline ends. The CDR3 has 13 residues. CDR1 and CDR2 from the germline V gene are SQVTM and ANQGSEA. The CDR3 reads CSVEVREGSPLHF. The CDR3 nucleotides read TGCAGCGTTGAAGTCAGGGAGGGTTCACCCCTCCACTTT.

The genes are TRBV5-1 and TRBJ2-2; maybe TRBD1 (6 bases). Germline V lookup: CDR1 SGHRS, CDR2 YFSETQ. This CDR3 has 15 amino acids. V lost 4 bases, J lost 0 bases, and 10 bases lay in between. The CDR3 nucleotides read TGCGCCAGCAGCAAGGGGGACGCGAACACCGGGGAGCTGTTTTTT. It encodes CASSKGDANTGELFF. The full variable domain, with the rest looked up from reference TRBV5-1 and TRBJ2-2, is KAGVTQTPRYLIKTRGQQVTLSCSPISGHRSVSWYQQTPGQGLQFLFEYFSETQRNKGNFPGRFSGRQFSNSRSEMNVSTLELGDSALYLCASSKGDANTGELFFGEGSRLTVL.

The gene calls are TRBV20-1 and TRBJ1-2, with D hard to call. V lost 3 bases to trimming and J lost 6 bases, with 8 bases between them. The CDR3 has 11 amino acids. The germline V gene has CDR1 DFQATT and CDR2 SNEGSKA (reference sequence). CDR3 amino acids: CSARFGDGYTF. In nucleotides, the CDR3 is TGCAGTGCTAGGTTCGGGGATGGCTACACCTTC.

This CDR3 reads CAWGPAHRGYHGYTF. The CDR3 DNA reads TGTGCCTGGGGGCCGGCACACCGGGGTTACCATGGCTACACCTTC. J is TRBJ1-2 and V is TRBV30, with unresolved D. Per the germline V gene, CDR1 is GTSNPN and CDR2 is SVGIG (reference sequence). Trimming stripped 5 bases from V and 6 bases from J, with 22 bases between. The CDR3 has 15 amino acids.

The chain employs TRBV6-5 and TRBJ1-5; weak D call: TRBD1 (6 bases). The V and J ends lost 7 bases and 6 bases respectively, with 13 bases between them. This CDR3 is built from 13 residues. Germline V gives CDR1 MNHEY, CDR2 SVGAGI. The CDR3 bases are TGTGCCAGCACCCGGGGAGGGGGTCAGCCCCAGCATTTT. This sequence encodes CASTRGGGQPQHF.

CDR3 nucleotides: TGTGCCAGCAGTGAATCTGTCTGGCAGGGAAACGATGAGCAGTTCTTC. Its translation is CASSESVWQGNDEQFF. The chain recombines TRBV6-1 with TRBJ2-1; D might be TRBD1 (5 bases). There are 16 residues in the CDR3. V lost 2 bases, J lost 8 bases, and 19 bases lay in between. The V gene's germline CDR1 is MNHNS and CDR2 SASEGT.

The J gene is TRBJ2-5, the V gene TRBV5-6, with TRBD1 identical over 7 bases. Per germline, CDR1 SGHDT and CDR2 YYEEEE. V was clipped by 3 bases and J by 1 base; unmatched bases: 3. CDR3 length equals 14 residues. The CDR3 sequence is CASSYGTVQETQYF. CDR3 coding DNA: TGTGCCAGCAGCTACGGGACAGTCCAAGAGACCCAGTACTTC. Full variable domain (rest looked up from reference TRBV5-6 and TRBJ2-5): DAGVTQSPTHLIKTRGQQVTLRCSPKSGHDTVSWYQQALGQGPQFIFQYYEEEERQRGNFPDRFSGHQFPNYSSELNVNALLLGDSALYLCASSYGTVQETQYFGPGTRLLVL.

The chain couples TRBV11-2 to TRBJ2-1; 9 bases match TRBD2. The V gene end was trimmed by 2 bases and the J gene end by 5 bases; junction bases not matched to a gene: 7. This CDR3 has 16 amino acids. Germline CDR1 is SGHAT and CDR2 is FQNNGV. The CDR3: CASSLYSGGPNNEQFF. The CDR3 DNA reads TGTGCCAGCAGCTTATACAGCGGGGGGCCAAACAATGAGCAGTTCTTC. The variable domain in full, with the rest retrieved from reference TRBV11-2 and TRBJ2-1, is EAGVAQSPRYKIIEKRQSVAFWCNPISGHATLYWYQQILGQGPKLLIQFQNNGVVDDSQLPKDRFSAERLKGVDSTLKIQPAKLEDSAVYLCASSLYSGGPNNEQFFGPGTRLTVL.

V gene TRBV7-9 combines with J gene TRBJ2-7; D might be TRBD2 (6 bases). Germline V gene lookup returns CDR1 SEHNR and CDR2 FQNEAQ (reference sequence). Trimming removed 10 bases from V and 5 bases from J, with 21 bases in between. The CDR3 sequence is 14 residues long. The CDR3 here is CATNGGRTTDEQYF. CDR3 DNA sequence: TGTGCCACAAACGGAGGGAGGACAACCGACGAGCAGTACTTC.

The chain carries TRBV27 and TRBJ1-6, with 9 bases identical to TRBD1. CDR3 length: 17 residues. V trimming: 4 bases; J trimming: 7 bases; junction bases outside the gene matches: 11. Germline values: CDR1 MNHEY, CDR2 SMNVEV (reference sequence). CDR3 amino acids: CASSSQPGTGRNSPLHF. The CDR3 nucleotides read TGTGCCAGCAGTTCCCAACCCGGGACAGGGAGGAATTCACCCCTCCACTTT.

A note on this clone: An end of the junction does not agree with germline; a read error may underlie this. The V gene is TRBV15, the J gene TRBJ2-3; the match to TRBD2 covers 9 bases. This CDR3 has 15 amino acids. CDR1 and CDR2 from the germline V gene are LNHNV and YYDKDF (reference sequence). The CDR3 DNA reads TGTGCCACCAGCTGGGCGGGGGGGTGGACAGATGCGCAGTATTTT. It codes for CATSWAGGWTDAQYF.

The V gene is TRBV5-5, the J gene TRBJ2-6; 7 nucleotides line up with TRBD1. Germline CDR1 SGHKS, CDR2 YYEKEE (reference sequence). The CDR3 is made up of 17 amino acids. The V and J ends lost 4 bases and 1 base, in that order; junction bases with no gene match: 8. The CDR3 DNA reads as TGTGCCAGCAGCGACGACAGGGTCAGATCTGGGGCCAACGTCCTGACTTTC. Translated: CASSDDRVRSGANVLTF.

This clone was counted between two and nine times. The J gene is TRBJ2-7, the V gene TRBV19; tentatively, D is TRBD1 (5 bases). CDR3 size: 15 residues. From germline, CDR1 is LNHDA and CDR2 SQIVND (reference sequence). The V gene lost 3 bases and the J gene lost 0 bases, with 12 bases spanning the gap. For the CDR3, the DNA is TGTGCCAGTAGTATTGGGGCCTCTAGCTCCTACGAGCAGTACTTC. It is translated as CASSIGASSSYEQYF.

The chain links TRBV5-6 to TRBJ2-7; 7 bases are shared with TRBD1. This CDR3 has 16 residues. J lost 3 bases, V lost 0 bases, and 9 bases had no gene match. Looked up from germline, CDR1 is SGHDT and CDR2 is YYEEEE. The CDR3 nucleotides are TGTGCCAGCAGCTTGGAACGGGACAGCTACTACTACGAGCAGTACTTC. As protein: CASSLERDSYYYEQYF.

In DNA, the CDR3 is TGTGCCAGCAGCGGAGGTGGGGAGGGCACCGGGGAGCTGTTTTTT. Translating gives CASSGGGEGTGELFF. The chain combines TRBV11-2 with TRBJ2-2, with TRBD2 identical over 7 bases. V lost 5 bases and J lost 4; bases outside the gene matches: 7. The CDR3 sequence is 15 residues long. CDR1 is SGHAT, CDR2 FQNNGV, per germline.

The CDR3 sequence is CASSPLGGIYNEQFF. In DNA form, the CDR3 reads TGCGCCAGCAGCCCGCTGGGGGGAATCTACAATGAGCAGTTCTTC. The chain is built from TRBV4-1 and TRBJ2-1, with a tentative D call TRBD2 (6 bases). The CDR3 sequence is 15 residues long. Trimming left V 4 bases short and J 3 bases short, with 13 bases between. CDR1 and CDR2 (germline): MGHRA, YSYEKL.